This record covers a single T cell receptor (beta chain). Primers: 60 Vbeta forward and 13 Jbeta reverse. Using immunoSEQ multiplex PCR, the repertoire was profiled, and TCRdb retains in-frame clones only, with some absent. In the table there are around 200,000 clones, roughly four fifths of which are singletons. This sample is part of a study of cytomegalovirus exposure and HLA in healthy donors. Sequencing input: PBMCs. The receptor comes from a woman aged 45-65 years in good health and CMV-seropositive.

CDR3 bases: TGCGCCAGCAGCCAAGACTCGGGGTTGGGCTATGGCTACACCTTC. Its translation is CASSQDSGLGYGYTF. The chain uses TRBV5-1 and TRBJ1-2; D is unresolved. This CDR3 has 15 amino acids. In germline, CDR1 is SGHRS, CDR2 YFSETQ. Trimming left V 4 bases short and J 4 bases short, with 17 bases between. Complete variable domain (other parts from reference TRBV5-1 and TRBJ1-2): KAGVTQTPRYLIKTRGQQVTLSCSPISGHRSVSWYQQTPGQGLQFLFEYFSETQRNKGNFPGRFSGRQFSNSRSEMNVSTLELGDSALYLCASSQDSGLGYGYTFGSGTRLTVV.